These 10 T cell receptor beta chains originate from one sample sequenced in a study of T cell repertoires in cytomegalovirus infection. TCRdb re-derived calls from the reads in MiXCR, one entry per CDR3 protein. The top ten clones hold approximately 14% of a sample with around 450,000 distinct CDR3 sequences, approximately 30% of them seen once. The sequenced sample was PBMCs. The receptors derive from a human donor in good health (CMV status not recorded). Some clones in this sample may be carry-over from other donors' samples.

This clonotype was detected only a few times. In DNA, the CDR3 is TGTGCCAGCAGCATGCCCGGGGAAGCTTTCTTT. It is translated as CASSMPGEAFF. The chain joins TRBV7-8 to TRBJ1-1; D is unresolved. Trimming removed 5 bases at V and 8 bases at J, with 9 bases between. The V gene's germline CDR1 is SGHVS and CDR2 FQNEAQ. The CDR3 loop spans 11 amino acids.

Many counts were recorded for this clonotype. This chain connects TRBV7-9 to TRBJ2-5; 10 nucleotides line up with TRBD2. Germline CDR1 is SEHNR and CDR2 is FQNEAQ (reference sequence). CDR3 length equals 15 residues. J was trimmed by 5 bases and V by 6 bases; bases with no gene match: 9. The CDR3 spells CASRTSGATSETQYF. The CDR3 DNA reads TGTGCCAGCAGAACTAGCGGGGCGACAAGTGAGACCCAGTACTTC. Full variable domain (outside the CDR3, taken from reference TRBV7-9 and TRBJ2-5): DTGVSQNPRHKITKRGQNVTFRCDPISEHNRLYWYRQTLGQGPEFLTYFQNEAQLEKSRLLSDRFSAERPKGSFSTLEIQRTEQGDSAMYLCASRTSGATSETQYFGPGTRLLVL.

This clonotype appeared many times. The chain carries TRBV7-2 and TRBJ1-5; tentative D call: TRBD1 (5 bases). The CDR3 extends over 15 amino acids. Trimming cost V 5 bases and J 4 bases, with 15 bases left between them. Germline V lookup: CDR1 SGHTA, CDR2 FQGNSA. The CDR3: CASSLRRGGNQPQHF. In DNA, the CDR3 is TGTGCCAGCAGCCTTCGGCGGGGGGGGAATCAGCCCCAGCATTTT.

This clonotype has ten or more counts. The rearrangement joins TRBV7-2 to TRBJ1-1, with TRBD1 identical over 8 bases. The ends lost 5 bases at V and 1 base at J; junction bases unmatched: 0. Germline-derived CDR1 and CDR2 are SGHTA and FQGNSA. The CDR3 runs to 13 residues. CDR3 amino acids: CASSGQGNTEAFF. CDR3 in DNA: TGTGCCAGCAGCGGACAGGGGAACACTGAAGCTTTCTTT.

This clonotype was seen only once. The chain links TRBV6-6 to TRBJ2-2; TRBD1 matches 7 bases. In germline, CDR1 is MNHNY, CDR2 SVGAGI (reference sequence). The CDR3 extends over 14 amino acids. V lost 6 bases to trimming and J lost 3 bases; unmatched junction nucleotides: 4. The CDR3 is CASRQGSDTGELFF. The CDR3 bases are TGTGCCAGCAGACAGGGGAGTGACACCGGGGAGCTGTTTTTT.

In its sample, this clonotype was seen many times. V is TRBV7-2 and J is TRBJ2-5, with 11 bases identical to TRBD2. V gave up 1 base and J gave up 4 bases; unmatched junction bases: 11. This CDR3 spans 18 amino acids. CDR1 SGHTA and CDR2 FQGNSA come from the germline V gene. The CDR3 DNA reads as TGTGCCAGCAGCTTAGTTGTACTAGCGGGGGAGGGGGCAGAGACCCAGTACTTC. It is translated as CASSLVVLAGEGAETQYF. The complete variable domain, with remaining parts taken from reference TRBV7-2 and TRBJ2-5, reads GAGVSQSPSNKVTEKGKDVELRCDPISGHTALYWYRQSLGQGLEFLIYFQGNSAPDKSGLPSDRFSAERTGGSVSTLTIQRTQQEDSAVYLCASSLVVLAGEGAETQYFGPGTRLLVL.

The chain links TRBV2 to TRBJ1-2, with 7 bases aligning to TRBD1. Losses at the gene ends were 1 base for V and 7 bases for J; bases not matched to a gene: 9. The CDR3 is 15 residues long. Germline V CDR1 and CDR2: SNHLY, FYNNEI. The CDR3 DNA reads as TGTGCCAGCAGTGAAGTCTCTCGACAGGGTGCTGGCTACACCTTC. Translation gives CASSEVSRQGAGYTF.

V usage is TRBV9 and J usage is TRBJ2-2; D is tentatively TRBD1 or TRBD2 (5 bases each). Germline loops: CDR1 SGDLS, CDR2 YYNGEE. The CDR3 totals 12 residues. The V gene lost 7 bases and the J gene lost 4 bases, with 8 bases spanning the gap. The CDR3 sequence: CASPGPTGELFF. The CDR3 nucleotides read TGTGCCAGCCCGGGGCCCACCGGGGAGCTGTTTTTT.

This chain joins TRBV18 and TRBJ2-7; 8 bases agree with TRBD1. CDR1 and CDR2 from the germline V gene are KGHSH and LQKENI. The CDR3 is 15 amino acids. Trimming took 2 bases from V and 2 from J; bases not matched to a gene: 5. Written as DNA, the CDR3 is TGTGCCAGCTCACCAATGACAGGGGACACCTACGAGCAGTACTTC. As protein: CASSPMTGDTYEQYF.

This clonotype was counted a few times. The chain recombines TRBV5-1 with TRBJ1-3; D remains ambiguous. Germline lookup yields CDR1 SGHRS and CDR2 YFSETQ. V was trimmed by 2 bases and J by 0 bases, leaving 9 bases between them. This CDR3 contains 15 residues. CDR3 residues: CASSFFGDSGNTIYF. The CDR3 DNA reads TGCGCCAGCAGCTTCTTCGGAGACTCTGGAAACACCATATATTTT. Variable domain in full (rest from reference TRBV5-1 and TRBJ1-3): KAGVTQTPRYLIKTRGQQVTLSCSPISGHRSVSWYQQTPGQGLQFLFEYFSETQRNKGNFPGRFSGRQFSNSRSEMNVSTLELGDSALYLCASSFFGDSGNTIYFGEGSWLTVV.